This TCR beta chain came from a study of blood T cell repertoires in COVID-19. As for the study in general: COVID-19 samples from acute and convalescent phases originated in the United States, Italy and Spain. The cDNA or gDNA used as material had been derived from T cells, B-cell-depleted T cells, or PBMCs.

As handled by the study authors: How many nucleated cells were present was estimated from reference gene primer amplification. The repertoire was sequenced with immunoSEQ multiplex PCR; TCRdb's copy has only in-frame clones and lacks some. D and trimming were read from the DNA, whereas the V and J calls and clone size are those reported in that table. The sample consists of approximately 170,000 clones, 70% to 90% of them appearing once. Unmatched junction bases numbered 1, after V lost 0 bases and J lost 2 bases. The CDR3 runs 16 residues. Germline CDR1 is LNHDA and CDR2 is SQIVND (reference sequence).

The receptor was derived from a man in his forties or fifties who had recovered from COVID-19. V and J are TRBV19 and TRBJ2-1, with 10 bases that match TRBD2. The sequenced material came from peripheral blood. CDR3 sequence (DNA): TGTGCCAGTAGTATAGATAGCGGGGGGACCTACAATGAGCAGTTCTTC. Protein: CASSIDSGGTYNEQFF.